The rows below give T cell receptor beta chains drawn from one sample of a study of blood T cell repertoires in COVID-19. The protocol was immunoSEQ multiplex PCR, while the TCRdb copy is restricted to in-frame clones and leaves out a portion. The sample holds 100,000 or so clones, approximately 92% seen once. The sample comprised peripheral blood. All receptors come from a man between 70 and 80 years old with acute or convalescent COVID-19. The CDR3 runs from the conserved cysteine through the conserved F or W. Each record gives: V gene, clone size, D gene, J gene, CDR3 protein, CDR3 DNA. D genes are given only for firm matches. The listing skips clone size in some rows; elsewhere it reads once, few, many or a size class.

TRBV4-2	.	TRBD2	TRBJ2-7	CASSFPSGGTYEQYF	TGTGCCAGCAGCTTCCCTAGCGGCGGAACCTACGAGCAGTACTTC
TRBV27	.	.	TRBJ2-5	CASSYPAGPRTQETQYF	TGTGCCAGCAGTTACCCTGCGGGACCGAGAACCCAAGAGACCCAGTACTTC
TRBV11-3	.	.	TRBJ2-1	CASSLDSGLDEQFF	TGTGCCAGCAGCTTAGATTCGGGTTTGGATGAGCAGTTCTTC
TRBV2	.	.	TRBJ1-3	CASEGVGNTIYF	TGTGCCAGCGAAGGGGTTGGAAACACCATATATTTT
TRBV5-1	once	TRBD2	TRBJ2-1	CASSLRGGANFNEQFF	TGCGCCAGCAGCTTGCGCGGGGGAGCAAACTTCAATGAGCAGTTCTTC
TRBV19	.	TRBD1	TRBJ1-5	CATRLQGAGQPQHF	TGTGCCACGCGCCTACAGGGGGCGGGACAGCCCCAGCATTTT
TRBV25-1	.	TRBD1	TRBJ1-2	CASKGQTHGYTF	TGTGCCAGCAAGGGACAGACCCATGGCTACACCTTC
TRBV6-6	.	.	TRBJ1-1	CASSYSRTEAFF	TGTGCCAGCAGTTACTCGCGGACTGAAGCTTTCTTT
TRBV19	.	.	TRBJ1-2	CASAKGVDGYTF	TGTGCCAGTGCCAAAGGGGTAGACGGCTACACCTTC
TRBV11-3	.	.	TRBJ2-1	CASSLGGTVGNYNEQFF	TGTGCCAGCAGCTTAGGGGGGACTGTTGGAAATTACAATGAGCAGTTCTTC
TRBV9	.	.	TRBJ1-2	CASSVPGKSGYTF	TGTGCCAGCAGCGTGCCAGGGAAGAGTGGCTACACCTTC
TRBV7-9	once	TRBD1	TRBJ1-1	CASSLHSGQFSEAFF	TGTGCCAGCAGCCTACATTCGGGACAGTTCTCTGAAGCTTTCTTT
TRBV7-9	.	.	TRBJ2-7	CASSQQGRTYEQYF	TGTGCCAGCAGTCAACAGGGACGTACCTACGAGCAGTACTTC
TRBV6-5	.	TRBD1	TRBJ2-7	CASGDRVIHEQYF	TGTGCCAGCGGGGACAGGGTCATCCACGAGCAGTACTTC
TRBV14	once	.	TRBJ2-2	CASSLSAGGELFF	TGTGCCAGCAGCCTCAGTGCAGGCGGGGAGCTGTTTTTT
TRBV24-1	.	TRBD1	TRBJ1-1	CATSDWQGAEAFF	TGTGCCACCAGTGATTGGCAGGGGGCCGAAGCTTTCTTT
TRBV6-6	.	TRBD1	TRBJ2-3	CASSRTGGSDTQYF	TGTGCCAGCAGTCGAACAGGGGGCAGCGATACGCAGTATTTT
TRBV9	.	TRBD2	TRBJ2-1	CASSVREGSYNEQFF	TGTGCCAGCAGCGTAAGGGAGGGATCGTACAATGAGCAGTTCTTC
TRBV18	.	TRBD1	TRBJ1-4	CASSGQGGTNEKLFF	TGTGCCAGCTCAGGACAGGGTGGAACTAATGAAAAACTGTTTTTT
TRBV5-1	few	.	TRBJ2-2	CASSLAGGTGELFF	TGCGCCAGCAGCTTGGCCGGGGGCACCGGGGAGCTGTTTTTT
TRBV28	once	TRBD1	TRBJ1-2	CATSGQPNYGYTF	TGTGCCACCTCGGGACAGCCTAACTATGGCTACACCTTC
TRBV6-2/TRBV6-3	.	TRBD2	TRBJ2-7	CASSYRVSGRIGFEQYF	TGTGCCAGCAGTTACAGGGTTAGCGGGAGAATCGGGTTCGAGCAGTACTTC
TRBV21-1	.	.	TRBJ2-5	CASSYCGAQETQYF	TGTGCCAGCAGCTATTGTGGGGCCCAAGAGACCCAGTACTTC
TRBV28	.	.	TRBJ1-2	CASSSPPYGYTF	TGTGCCAGCAGTTCTCCCCCTTATGGCTACACCTTC
TRBV5-4	.	TRBD1	TRBJ2-7	CASSLRDRAYEQYF	TGTGCCAGCAGCTTAAGGGACAGGGCCTACGAGCAGTACTTC
TRBV27	.	.	TRBJ1-6	CASSLAGGDSPLHF	TGTGCCAGCAGTTTAGCGGGAGGGGATTCACCCCTCCACTTT
TRBV6-6	.	TRBD1	TRBJ1-3	CASSTGQVDTIYF	TGTGCCAGCAGTACTGGACAGGTGGACACCATATATTTT
TRBV7-9	.	.	TRBJ2-7	CASSFRGTESEQYF	TGTGCCAGCAGCTTTCGCGGGACGGAGTCCGAGCAGTACTTC
TRBV6-2/TRBV6-3	.	TRBD2	TRBJ2-3	CASSFPSGSRTDTQYF	TGTGCCAGCAGTTTCCCTAGCGGGAGTCGGACAGATACGCAGTATTTT
TRBV5-8	.	.	TRBJ1-4	CASSALPPGEKLFF	TGTGCCAGCAGCGCACTTCCACCGGGTGAAAAACTGTTTTTT
TRBV5-6	.	.	TRBJ2-5	CASSAPGTPSQETQYF	TGTGCCAGCAGCGCTCCCGGGACACCGTCTCAAGAGACCCAGTACTTC
TRBV24-1	.	TRBD1	TRBJ1-2	CATSDSHRGDGYTF	TGTGCCACCAGTGATTCCCACAGGGGAGATGGCTACACCTTC
TRBV3-1/TRBV3-2	once	TRBD1	TRBJ1-2	CASGGQGPYYGYTF	TGTGCCAGCGGGGGACAGGGTCCTTACTATGGCTACACCTTC
TRBV4-3	.	TRBD1	TRBJ2-5	CASSHTGTGEETQYF	TGCGCCAGCAGCCACACCGGGACAGGGGAAGAGACCCAGTACTTC
TRBV28	.	.	TRBJ2-1	CASSASVAEQFF	TGTGCCAGCAGCGCCTCCGTAGCCGAGCAGTTCTTC
TRBV5-8	.	TRBD1	TRBJ1-1	CASSFRQGGRTEAFF	TGTGCCAGCAGCTTCAGACAGGGAGGAAGGACTGAAGCTTTCTTT
TRBV5-1	few	TRBD2	TRBJ2-7	CASSVTSGSYEQYF	TGCGCCAGCAGCGTGACTAGCGGGAGCTACGAGCAGTACTTC
TRBV4-2	.	.	TRBJ2-7	CASSQESLPNYEQYF	TGTGCCAGCAGCCAAGAAAGCTTACCGAACTACGAGCAGTACTTC
TRBV7-8	.	.	TRBJ2-7	CASLPTEVQNYEQYF	TGTGCCAGCCTACCGACCGAGGTCCAGAACTACGAGCAGTACTTC
TRBV5-1	.	.	TRBJ2-1	CASSLHQDEQFF	TGCGCCAGCAGCTTACATCAGGATGAGCAGTTCTTC
TRBV4-3	.	.	TRBJ1-2	CASSQAIGGLNYGYTF	TGCGCCAGCAGCCAAGCTATTGGGGGCCTTAACTATGGCTACACCTTC
TRBV24-1	.	TRBD1	TRBJ2-7	CATSEPDRDEQYF	TGTGCCACCAGTGAACCGGACAGGGATGAGCAGTACTTC
TRBV14	.	TRBD1	TRBJ1-5	CASSGQQNQPQHF	TGTGCCAGTTCGGGACAGCAGAATCAGCCCCAGCATTTT
TRBV7-2	.	.	TRBJ1-2	CASSLASTAQAGYTF	TGTGCCAGCAGCTTAGCCTCGACAGCACAGGCTGGCTACACCTTC
TRBV2	.	.	TRBJ1-4	CASSPQANEKLFF	TGTGCCAGCAGTCCCCAGGCTAATGAAAAACTGTTTTTT
TRBV30	.	.	TRBJ1-3	CAWSKGTGNTIYF	TGTGCCTGGAGCAAGGGGACTGGAAACACCATATATTTT
TRBV29-1	.	.	TRBJ1-2	CSVPTALGYGYTF	TGCAGCGTTCCGACAGCCCTAGGGTATGGCTACACCTTC
TRBV4-2	.	.	TRBJ1-3	CASKRDGDSGNTIYF	TGTGCCAGTAAGCGGGACGGCGATTCTGGAAACACCATATATTTT
TRBV10-3	few	.	TRBJ2-2	CAISDLAANTGELFF	TGTGCCATCAGTGACTTGGCAGCGAACACCGGGGAGCTGTTTTTT
TRBV12-3/TRBV12-4	.	.	TRBJ1-1	CASSFRNTEAFF	TGTGCCAGCAGTTTCCGGAACACTGAAGCTTTCTTT
TRBV6-5	.	TRBD1	TRBJ1-1	CASSYLTGMNTEAFF	TGTGCCAGCAGTTACCTGACAGGGATGAACACTGAAGCTTTCTTT